The sequence of this T cell receptor (beta chain) was determined in a study of T cell responses to AZD1222 COVID-19 vaccine. Findings and limits, study-wide: Spike-specific TCR breadth and depth were elevated following two AZD1222 doses. None of the repertoires were sampled until the peak T cell response had passed. Only a handful of AZD1222 recipients tested seropositive at baseline. Females outnumbered males among donors, who were mostly white British; clonal diversity was possibly underestimated.

Libraries were prepared by immunoSEQ multiplex PCR; TCRdb keeps only in-frame clonotypes and omits some of them. The sample has 200,000 to 250,000 clones, under 95% seen once; the top ten hold roughly 1%. In regard to this clone: Its antigen is not identified.

The CDR3 runs to 13 residues. V gave up 5 bases and J gave up 7 bases, with 11 bases separating them. Germline V gives CDR1 SGHTA, CDR2 FQGNSA. This TCR was sampled from an adult in good health. This chain connects TRBV7-2 to TRBJ1-4, with D unresolved. This specimen consisted of peripheral blood, obtained on day 0 of MenACWY control vaccination. The CDR3 DNA reads TGTGCCAGCAGCCGTCAGGTCCCTGAAAAACTGTTTTTT. Its protein is CASSRQVPEKLFF.